Ten or more counts support the clone carrying this T cell receptor (beta chain). Antigen unknown. The data derive from a study of HIV-infected patients and healthy controls. Alpha and beta constant-region primers primed reverse transcription of about 0.5 ug RNA. Alpha and beta chain libraries were made separately by chain-specific third strand synthesis with multiplexing indices. TCRdb independently ran MiXCR on the 5' RACE reads; one entry per CDR3 protein. The sample yields some 25,000 distinct CDR3 sequences, under 9.5% seen once. Study-level findings and limits: Healthy controls carried many MAIT alpha-chain CDR3s, while HIV+ repertoires had few.

No cell fractionation was done, so the repertoire covers all unsorted peripheral blood T cells. Trimming took 0 bases from V and 7 from J, leaving 10 bases between them. Germline V gene data show CDR1 as SGHRS and CDR2 as YFSETQ. This CDR3 contains 13 residues. This receptor was obtained from an adult in good health. The sequenced sample was blood. This chain joins TRBV5-1 and TRBJ2-5; possibly TRBD1 for D (6 bases). The CDR3 protein is CASSLDRVATQYF. DNA of the CDR3: TGCGCCAGCAGCTTGGACAGGGTAGCGACCCAGTACTTC.